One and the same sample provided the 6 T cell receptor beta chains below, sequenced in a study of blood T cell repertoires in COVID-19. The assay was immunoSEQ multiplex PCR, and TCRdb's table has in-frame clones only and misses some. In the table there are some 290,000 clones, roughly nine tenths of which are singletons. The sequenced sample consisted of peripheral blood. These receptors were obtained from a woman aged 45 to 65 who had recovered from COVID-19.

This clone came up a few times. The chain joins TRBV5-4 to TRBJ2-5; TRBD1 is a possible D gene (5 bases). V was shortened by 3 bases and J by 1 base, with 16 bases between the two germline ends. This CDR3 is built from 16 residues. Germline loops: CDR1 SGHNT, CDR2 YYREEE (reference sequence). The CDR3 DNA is TGTGCCAGCAGCTCAGGGCAGCTTGCGTCCCAAGAGACCCAGTACTTC. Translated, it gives CASSSGQLASQETQYF.

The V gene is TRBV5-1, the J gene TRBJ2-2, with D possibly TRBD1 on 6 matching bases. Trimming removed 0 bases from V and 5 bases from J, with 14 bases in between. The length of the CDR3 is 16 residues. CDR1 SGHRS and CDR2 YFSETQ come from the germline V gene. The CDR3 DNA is TGCGCCAGCAGCTTGGAGACAGCAGGGGAGACCGGGGAGCTGTTTTTT. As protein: CASSLETAGETGELFF.

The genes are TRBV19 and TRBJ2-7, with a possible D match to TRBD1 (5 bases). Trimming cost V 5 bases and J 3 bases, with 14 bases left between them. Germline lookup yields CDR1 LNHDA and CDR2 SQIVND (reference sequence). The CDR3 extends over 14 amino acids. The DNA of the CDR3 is TGTGCCAGTAGTCAAAGAGAGCAGGGCTACGAGCAGTACTTC. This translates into CASSQREQGYEQYF.

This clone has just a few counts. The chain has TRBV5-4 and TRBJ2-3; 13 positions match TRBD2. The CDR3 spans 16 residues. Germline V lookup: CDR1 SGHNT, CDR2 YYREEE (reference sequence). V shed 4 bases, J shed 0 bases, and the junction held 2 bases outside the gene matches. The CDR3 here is CASSAGLAGSTDTQYF. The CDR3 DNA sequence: TGTGCCAGCAGCGCGGGACTAGCGGGGAGCACAGATACGCAGTATTTT.

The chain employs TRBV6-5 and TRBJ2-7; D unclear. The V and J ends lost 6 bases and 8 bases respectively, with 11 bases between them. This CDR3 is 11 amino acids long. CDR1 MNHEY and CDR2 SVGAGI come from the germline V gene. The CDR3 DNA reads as TGTGCCAGCAGCTACGAGAGGAAGCAGTACTTC. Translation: CASSYERKQYF.

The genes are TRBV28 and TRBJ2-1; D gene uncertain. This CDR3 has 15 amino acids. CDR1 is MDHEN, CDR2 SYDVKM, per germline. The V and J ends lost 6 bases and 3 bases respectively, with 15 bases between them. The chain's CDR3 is CASSPDSLRYNEQFF. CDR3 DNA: TGTGCCAGCAGCCCCGACTCTCTCCGCTACAATGAGCAGTTCTTC. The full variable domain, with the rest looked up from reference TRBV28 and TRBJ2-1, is DVKVTQSSRYLVKRTGEKVFLECVQDMDHENMFWYRQDPGLGLRLIYFSYDVKMKEKGDIPEGYSVSREKKERFSLILESASTNQTSMYLCASSPDSLRYNEQFFGPGTRLTVL.